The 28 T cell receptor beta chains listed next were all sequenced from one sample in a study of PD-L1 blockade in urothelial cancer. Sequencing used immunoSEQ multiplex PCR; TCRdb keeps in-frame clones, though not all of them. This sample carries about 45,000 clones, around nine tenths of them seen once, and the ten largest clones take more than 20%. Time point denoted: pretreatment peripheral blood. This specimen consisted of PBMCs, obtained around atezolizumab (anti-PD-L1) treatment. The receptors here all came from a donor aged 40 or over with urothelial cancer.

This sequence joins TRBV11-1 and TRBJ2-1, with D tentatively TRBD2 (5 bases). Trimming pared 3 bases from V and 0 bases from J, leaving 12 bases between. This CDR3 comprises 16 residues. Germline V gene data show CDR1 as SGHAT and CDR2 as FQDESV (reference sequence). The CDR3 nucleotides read TGTGCCAGCAGCTTTAGAGCGGCCCGCTCCTACAATGAGCAGTTCTTC. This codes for CASSFRAARSYNEQFF.

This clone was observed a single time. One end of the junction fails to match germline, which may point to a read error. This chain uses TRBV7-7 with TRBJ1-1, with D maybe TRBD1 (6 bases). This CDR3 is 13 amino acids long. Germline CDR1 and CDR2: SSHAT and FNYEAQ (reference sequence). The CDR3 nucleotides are TGTGCTAGCAGCCGACAGGAGAACACTGAAGCTTTCTTT. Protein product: CASSRQENTEAFF.

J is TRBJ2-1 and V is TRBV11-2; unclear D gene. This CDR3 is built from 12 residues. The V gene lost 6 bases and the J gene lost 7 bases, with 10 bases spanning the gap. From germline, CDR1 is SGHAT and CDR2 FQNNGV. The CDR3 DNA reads TGTGCCAGCAGACCCACTCGAAATGAGCAGTTCTTC. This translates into CASRPTRNEQFF.

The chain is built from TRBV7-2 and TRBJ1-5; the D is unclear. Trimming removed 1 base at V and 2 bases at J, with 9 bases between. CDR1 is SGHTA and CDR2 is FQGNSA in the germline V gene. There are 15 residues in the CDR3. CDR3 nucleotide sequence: TGTGCCAGCAGCTTAGGGCTGGCGGGCAATCAGCCCCAGCATTTT. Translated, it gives CASSLGLAGNQPQHF.

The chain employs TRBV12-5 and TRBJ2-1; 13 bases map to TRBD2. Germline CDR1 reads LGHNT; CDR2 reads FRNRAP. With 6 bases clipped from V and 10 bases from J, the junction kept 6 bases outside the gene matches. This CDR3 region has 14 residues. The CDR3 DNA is TGTGCTAGTGGGCCAGGACTAGCGGGAGAGGAGCAGTTCTTC. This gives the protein CASGPGLAGEEQFF.

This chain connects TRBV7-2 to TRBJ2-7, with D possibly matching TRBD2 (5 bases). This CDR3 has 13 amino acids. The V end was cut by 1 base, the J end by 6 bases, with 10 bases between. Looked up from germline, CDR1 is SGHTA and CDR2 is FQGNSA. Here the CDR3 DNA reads TGTGCCAGCAGCTTAGGCGGGTTGAGCGAGCAGTACTTC. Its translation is CASSLGGLSEQYF.

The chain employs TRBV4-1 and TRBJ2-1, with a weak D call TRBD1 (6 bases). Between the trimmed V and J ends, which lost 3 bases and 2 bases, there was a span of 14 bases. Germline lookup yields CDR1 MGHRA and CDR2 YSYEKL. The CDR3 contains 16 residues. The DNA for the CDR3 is TGCGCCAGCAGCCAGGTGGGGGCGGGCACCTACAATGAGCAGTTCTTC. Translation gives CASSQVGAGTYNEQFF.

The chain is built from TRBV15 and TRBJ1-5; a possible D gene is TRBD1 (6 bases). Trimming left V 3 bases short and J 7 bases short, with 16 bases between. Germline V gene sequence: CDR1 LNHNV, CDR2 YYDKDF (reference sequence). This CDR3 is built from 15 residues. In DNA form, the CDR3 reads TGTGCCACCAGCAGGGACCAGGGGATTCACCAGCCCCAGCATTTT. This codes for CATSRDQGIHQPQHF.

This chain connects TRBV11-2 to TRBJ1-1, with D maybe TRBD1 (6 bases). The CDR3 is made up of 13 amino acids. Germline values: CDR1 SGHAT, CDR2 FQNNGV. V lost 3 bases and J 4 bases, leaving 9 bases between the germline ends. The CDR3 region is CASSFRGATEAFF. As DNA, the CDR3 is TGTGCCAGCAGCTTTCGGGGGGCCACTGAAGCTTTCTTT.

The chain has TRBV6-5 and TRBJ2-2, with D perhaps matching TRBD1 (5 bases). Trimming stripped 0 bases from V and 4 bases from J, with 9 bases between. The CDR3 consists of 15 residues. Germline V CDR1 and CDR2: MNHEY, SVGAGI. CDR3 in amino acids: CASSYSRQGTGELFF. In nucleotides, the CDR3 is TGTGCCAGCAGTTACTCGAGGCAGGGCACCGGGGAGCTGTTTTTT.

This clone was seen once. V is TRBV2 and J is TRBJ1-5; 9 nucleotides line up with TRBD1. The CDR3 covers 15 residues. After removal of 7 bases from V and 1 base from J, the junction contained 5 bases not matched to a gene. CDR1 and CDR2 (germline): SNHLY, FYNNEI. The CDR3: CASTRTGVSNQPQHF. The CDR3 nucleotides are TGTGCCAGCACCCGGACAGGGGTGAGCAATCAGCCCCAGCATTTT.

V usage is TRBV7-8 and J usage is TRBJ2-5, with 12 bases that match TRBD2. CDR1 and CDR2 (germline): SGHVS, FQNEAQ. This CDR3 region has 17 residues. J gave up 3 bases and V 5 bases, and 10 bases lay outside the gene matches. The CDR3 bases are TGTGCCAGCAGCCCGACCCCTAGCGGGAGGGGGGAAGAGACCCAGTACTTC. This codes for CASSPTPSGRGEETQYF.

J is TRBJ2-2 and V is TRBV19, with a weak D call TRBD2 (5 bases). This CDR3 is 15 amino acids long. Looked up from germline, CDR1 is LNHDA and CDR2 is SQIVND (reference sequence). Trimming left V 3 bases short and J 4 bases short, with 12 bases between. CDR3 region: CASSIGTRSTGELFF. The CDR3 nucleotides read TGTGCCAGTAGTATCGGAACTAGGAGCACCGGGGAGCTGTTTTTT.

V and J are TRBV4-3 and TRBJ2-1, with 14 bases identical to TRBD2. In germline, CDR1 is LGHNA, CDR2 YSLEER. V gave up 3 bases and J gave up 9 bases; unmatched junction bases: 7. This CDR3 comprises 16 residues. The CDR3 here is CASSQWTSGRQTEQFF. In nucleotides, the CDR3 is TGCGCCAGCAGCCAGTGGACTAGCGGGAGGCAGACTGAGCAGTTCTTC.

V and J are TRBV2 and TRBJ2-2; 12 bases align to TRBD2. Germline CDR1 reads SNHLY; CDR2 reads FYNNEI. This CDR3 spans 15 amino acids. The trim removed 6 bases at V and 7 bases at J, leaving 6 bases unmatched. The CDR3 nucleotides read TGTGCCAGCAGGACTAGCGGGAGCCCTGTCGGGGAGCTGTTTTTT. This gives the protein CASRTSGSPVGELFF.

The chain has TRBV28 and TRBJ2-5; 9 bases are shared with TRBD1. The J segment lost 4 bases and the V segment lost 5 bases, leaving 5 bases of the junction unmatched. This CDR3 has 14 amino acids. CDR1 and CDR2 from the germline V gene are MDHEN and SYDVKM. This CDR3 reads CASSPRDRVETQYF. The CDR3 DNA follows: TGTGCCAGCAGTCCCCGGGACAGGGTAGAGACCCAGTACTTC.

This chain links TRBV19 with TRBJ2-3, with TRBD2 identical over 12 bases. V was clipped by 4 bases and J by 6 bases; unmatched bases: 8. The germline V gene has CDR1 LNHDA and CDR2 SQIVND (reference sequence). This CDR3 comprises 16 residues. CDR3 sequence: CASSTLRLAGADTQYF. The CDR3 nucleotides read TGTGCCAGTAGTACCCTTAGACTAGCGGGAGCGGATACGCAGTATTTT.

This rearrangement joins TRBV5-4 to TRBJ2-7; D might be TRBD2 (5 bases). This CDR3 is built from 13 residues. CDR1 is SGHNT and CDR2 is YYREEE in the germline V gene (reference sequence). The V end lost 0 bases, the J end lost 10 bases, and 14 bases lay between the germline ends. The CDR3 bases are TGTGCCAGCAGCTTGGCCGGGGTAGAGACTCAGTACTTC. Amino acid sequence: CASSLAGVETQYF.

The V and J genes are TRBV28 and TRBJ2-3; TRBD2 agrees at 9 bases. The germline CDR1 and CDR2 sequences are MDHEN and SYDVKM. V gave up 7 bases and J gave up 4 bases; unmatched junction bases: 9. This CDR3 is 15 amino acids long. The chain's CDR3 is CASTQAGGLPDTQYF. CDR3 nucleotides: TGTGCCAGCACCCAAGCGGGAGGCCTCCCAGATACGCAGTATTTT.

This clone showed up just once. This CDR3 is CASRMTGAETQYF. The CDR3 coding sequence is TGTGCCAGTAGGATGACAGGGGCAGAGACCCAGTACTTC. The V call is TRBV19, the J call TRBJ2-5; 8 nucleotides agree with TRBD1. CDR3 length: 13 residues. Germline assignment: CDR1 LNHDA and CDR2 SQIVND (reference sequence). The J segment lost 4 bases and the V segment lost 6 bases, leaving 4 bases of the junction unmatched.

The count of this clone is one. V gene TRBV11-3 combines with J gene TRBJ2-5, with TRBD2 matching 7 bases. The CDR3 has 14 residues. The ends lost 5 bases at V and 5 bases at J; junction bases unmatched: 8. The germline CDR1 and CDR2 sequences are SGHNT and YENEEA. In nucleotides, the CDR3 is TGTGCCAGCAGCCTAGGGGAGGGCCGGGAGACCCAGTACTTC. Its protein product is CASSLGEGRETQYF.

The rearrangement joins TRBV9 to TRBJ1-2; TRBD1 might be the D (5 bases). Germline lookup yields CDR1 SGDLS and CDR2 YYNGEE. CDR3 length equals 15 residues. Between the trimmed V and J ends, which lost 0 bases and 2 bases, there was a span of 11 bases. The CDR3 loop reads CASSVAGHINYGYTF. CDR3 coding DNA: TGTGCCAGCAGCGTAGCAGGACACATCAACTATGGCTACACCTTC.

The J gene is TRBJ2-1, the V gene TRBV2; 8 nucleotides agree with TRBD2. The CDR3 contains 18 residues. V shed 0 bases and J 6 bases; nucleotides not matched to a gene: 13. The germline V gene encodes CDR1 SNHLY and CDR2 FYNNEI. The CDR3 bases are TGTGCCAGCAGTGAAGCGCGGTCGGCGGGAGGATGGGGCAATGAGCAGTTCTTC. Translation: CASSEARSAGGWGNEQFF.

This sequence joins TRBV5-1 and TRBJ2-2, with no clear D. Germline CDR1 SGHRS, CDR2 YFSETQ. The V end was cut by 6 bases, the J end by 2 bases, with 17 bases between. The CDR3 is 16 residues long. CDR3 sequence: CASTLPGPSNTGELFF. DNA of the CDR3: TGCGCCAGCACTCTCCCTGGGCCGTCCAACACCGGGGAGCTGTTTTTT. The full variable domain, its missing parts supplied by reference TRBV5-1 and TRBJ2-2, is KAGVTQTPRYLIKTRGQQVTLSCSPISGHRSVSWYQQTPGQGLQFLFEYFSETQRNKGNFPGRFSGRQFSNSRSEMNVSTLELGDSALYLCASTLPGPSNTGELFFGEGSRLTVL.

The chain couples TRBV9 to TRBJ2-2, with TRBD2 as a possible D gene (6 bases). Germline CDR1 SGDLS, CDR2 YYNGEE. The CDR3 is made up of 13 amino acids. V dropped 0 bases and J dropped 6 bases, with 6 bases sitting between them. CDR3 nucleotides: TGTGCCAGCAGCGTAGGGAGGGCCGGGGAGCTGTTTTTT. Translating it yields CASSVGRAGELFF.

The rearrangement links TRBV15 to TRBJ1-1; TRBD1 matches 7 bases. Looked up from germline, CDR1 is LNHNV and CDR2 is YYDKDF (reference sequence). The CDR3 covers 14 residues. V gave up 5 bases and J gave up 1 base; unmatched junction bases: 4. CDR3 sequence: CATSHGTANTEAFF. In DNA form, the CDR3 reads TGTGCCACCAGCCACGGGACAGCGAACACTGAAGCTTTCTTT.

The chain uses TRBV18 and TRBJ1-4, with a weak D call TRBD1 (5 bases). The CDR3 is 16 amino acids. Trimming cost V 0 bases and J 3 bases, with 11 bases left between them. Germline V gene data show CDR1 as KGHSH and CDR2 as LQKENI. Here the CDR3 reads CASSPPVGASNEKLFF. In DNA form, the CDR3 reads TGTGCCAGCTCACCACCGGTTGGGGCCTCTAATGAAAAACTGTTTTTT.

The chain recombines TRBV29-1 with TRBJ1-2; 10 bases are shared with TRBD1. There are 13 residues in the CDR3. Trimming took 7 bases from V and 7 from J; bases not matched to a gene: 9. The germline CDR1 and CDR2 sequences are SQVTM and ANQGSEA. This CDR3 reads CSAPGQGVGGYTF. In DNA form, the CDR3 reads TGCAGCGCACCCGGACAGGGGGTAGGTGGCTACACCTTC.